A selection of T cell receptor beta chains follows, all from one sample in a study of cytomegalovirus exposure and HLA in healthy donors. TCRdb's copy holds only in-frame clones and misses some; the assay was immunoSEQ multiplex PCR. This sample's table reports 100,000 to 150,000 clones. Sequencing was carried out using PBMCs. These receptor sequences come from a young man in good health and CMV-seronegative. Each CDR3 is given with its conserved first and last residue. A D gene is named only where the DNA matches it firmly.

V,J,length,D,DNA,CDR3
TRBV7-2,TRBJ1-6,13,TRBD1,TGTGCCACCCGGACAGGGAGAAATTCACCCCTCCACTTT,CATRTGRNSPLHF
TRBV7-9,TRBJ1-2,13,.,TGTGCCAGCAGCTTAGGACAGGACTATGGCTACACCTTC,CASSLGQDYGYTF
TRBV19,TRBJ2-5,14,TRBD1,TGTGCCAGTAGTACTACAGGGGTAGACGAGACCCAGTACTTC,CASSTTGVDETQYF
TRBV7-3,TRBJ2-3,15,TRBD2,TGTGCCAGCAGCTTAACTAGCGGGCACACAGATACGCAGTATTTT,CASSLTSGHTDTQYF
TRBV7-9,TRBJ1-2,13,.,TGTGCCAGCAGCCAAGACACCCCCTATGGCTACACCTTC,CASSQDTPYGYTF
TRBV7-3,TRBJ1-2,12,.,TGTGCCAGCAGCAACAGCGGATATGGCTACACCTTC,CASSNSGYGYTF
TRBV7-2,TRBJ2-5,13,.,TGTGCCAGCAGCTCGCAGGTCCAAGAGACCCAGTACTTC,CASSSQVQETQYF
TRBV4-2,TRBJ2-2,13,TRBD1,TGTGCCAGCAGCCAAGGCGGGACAGGCAAGCTGTTTTTT,CASSQGGTGKLFF
TRBV28,TRBJ2-2,16,TRBD1,TGTGCCAGCAGTTTATTGGGACAGGGGCTCACCGGGGAGCTGTTTTTT,CASSLLGQGLTGELFF
TRBV10-3,TRBJ1-2,13,TRBD1,TGTGCCATCAGAACGACAGGGGAGATTGGCTACACCTTC,CAIRTTGEIGYTF
TRBV6-6,TRBJ2-4,14,.,TGTGCCAGCCGCCTCCCAGGGGAAGTTGTCATTCAGTACTTC,CASRLPGEVVIQYF
TRBV5-4,TRBJ2-6,14,TRBD1,TGTGCCAGCAGCCCAAGACAGGGTCGCGAGGTCCTGACTTTC,CASSPRQGREVLTF
TRBV29-1,TRBJ1-2,11,TRBD1,TGCAGCGCCCACAGGGGGGGTGGCTACACCTTC,CSAHRGGGYTF
TRBV7-9,TRBJ2-3,16,.,TGTGCCAGCAGCCCCGTTCGGGGGTCCCGTTTTGCGACGCAGTATTTT,CASSPVRGSRFATQYF
TRBV15,TRBJ2-1,14,.,TGTGCCACCAGCTCAGGGAGGTCCTACAATGAGCAGTTCTTC,CATSSGRSYNEQFF
TRBV18,TRBJ2-7,17,.,TGTGCCAGCTCACCACCGGGAGTTGGCGGAGGCTCCTACGAGCAGTACTTC,CASSPPGVGGGSYEQYF
TRBV30,TRBJ1-4,14,.,TGTGCCTGGAGTGCAGGTTCACGGAATGAAAAACTGTTTTTT,CAWSAGSRNEKLFF
TRBV29-1,TRBJ2-1,12,.,TGCAGCGTCGAAAGCCGTTGGAATGAGCAGTTCTTC,CSVESRWNEQFF
TRBV6-4,TRBJ1-1,13,.,TGTGCCAGCAGTGACGTGAATACAGGCGAAGCTTTCTTT,CASSDVNTGEAFF
TRBV5-4,TRBJ2-7,15,TRBD1,TGTGCCAGCAGCTCAGGACAGGTGGGAACCTACGAGCAGTACTTC,CASSSGQVGTYEQYF
TRBV28,TRBJ1-2,13,.,TGTGCCAGCAGTCAGGGAATTAGAAGTGGCTACACCTTC,CASSQGIRSGYTF
TRBV19,TRBJ2-3,14,TRBD2,TGTGCCAGTAGGGCTAGCGGGAGTACAGATACGCAGTATTTT,CASRASGSTDTQYF
TRBV7-2,TRBJ1-5,14,TRBD1,TGTGCCAGCAGCTTAGAGGGGGCCAATCAGCCCCAGCATTTT,CASSLEGANQPQHF
TRBV19,TRBJ1-5,15,.,TGTGCCAGTACCCGTGGCACCCAAGACAATCAGCCCCAGCATTTT,CASTRGTQDNQPQHF
TRBV21-1,TRBJ2-7,19,.,TGTGCCAGCAGCTCCTGGGCGGGACTAGCGGGAGGCGTCTCCTACGAGCAGTACTTC,CASSSWAGLAGGVSYEQYF
TRBV5-6,TRBJ2-7,14,TRBD1,TGTGCCAGCAGCCTGGGACAGGGATACTACGAGCAGTACTTC,CASSLGQGYYEQYF
TRBV9,TRBJ2-7,15,TRBD1,TGTGCCAGCAGCGTGCGACAGGGGGATTACGACGAGCAGTACTTC,CASSVRQGDYDEQYF
TRBV5-1,TRBJ1-2,14,TRBD1,TGCGCCAGCAGCTTTGGGACAGGGGTCATAGGCTACACCTTC,CASSFGTGVIGYTF
TRBV5-4,TRBJ2-5,15,.,TGTGCCAGCAGCTTGGCCAGAACAGCACAAGAGACCCAGTACTTC,CASSLARTAQETQYF
TRBV4-3,TRBJ2-1,15,TRBD2,TGCGCCAGCAGCCAAGTAACTAGCGGGCACAATGAGCAGTTCTTC,CASSQVTSGHNEQFF
TRBV25-1,TRBJ1-1,14,TRBD1,TGTGCCAGTACCCCTCAGGGGGCGCTGACTGAAGCTTTCTTT,CASTPQGALTEAFF
TRBV6-4,TRBJ2-2,14,.,TGTGCCAGCAGTGGGGGGGATGCCACCGGGGAGCTGTTTTTT,CASSGGDATGELFF
TRBV10-3,TRBJ2-1,14,TRBD1,TGTGCCTCCACGGGTGGGACAGGGGGCGAGGAGCAGTTCTTC,CASTGGTGGEEQFF
TRBV5-1,TRBJ2-2,14,.,TGCGCCAGCAGTTCAACTAGACGCACCGGGGAGCTGTTTTTT,CASSSTRRTGELFF
TRBV6-1,TRBJ2-3,15,.,TGTGCCAGCAGAGAGGGTAGAGTCGGCACAGATACGCAGTATTTT,CASREGRVGTDTQYF
TRBV19,TRBJ2-1,13,TRBD2,TGTGCCAGTAGTCCCCCGGGACTATATGAGCAGTTCTTC,CASSPPGLYEQFF
TRBV9,TRBJ2-2,19,TRBD2,TGTGCCAGCAGCGTAGTTCGTAAAGCGGGGGGGCTTAATGCCGGGGAGCTGTTTTTT,CASSVVRKAGGLNAGELFF
TRBV5-1,TRBJ2-5,16,TRBD1,TGCGCCAGCAGCCTAGGGACAGGGATCGTTGGAGAGACCCAGTACTTC,CASSLGTGIVGETQYF
TRBV11-2,TRBJ2-7,14,TRBD1,TGTGCCAGCAGCTGGGGGACAGGGGACTACGAGCAGTACTTC,CASSWGTGDYEQYF
TRBV28,TRBJ2-7,12,.,TGTGCCAGCAACAGGGCACGGCGGGAGCAGTACTTC,CASNRARREQYF
TRBV28,TRBJ1-5,17,.,TGTGCCAGCAGATACGCTTCGGGGATAGACGGCAATCAGCCCCAGCATTTT,CASRYASGIDGNQPQHF
TRBV9,TRBJ1-3,15,TRBD1,TGTGCCAGCAGCGTAGGGGGACAGGGGTTGGAGACCATATATTTT,CASSVGGQGLETIYF
TRBV5-6,TRBJ2-7,13,TRBD1,TGTGCCAGCAGCCACAGGGACAGCTACGAGCAGTACTTC,CASSHRDSYEQYF
TRBV7-9,TRBJ2-1,15,.,TGTGCCAGCAGAAAAACGGGGGGCCGAAACAATGAGCAGTTCTTC,CASRKTGGRNNEQFF
TRBV25-1,TRBJ1-1,9,.,TGTGCCAGCGGAGAGAGGGCTTTCTTT,CASGERAFF
TRBV29-1,TRBJ2-6,18,TRBD1,TGCAGCGTTGAGATTTGGGACAGGAGCCAATCTGGGGCCAACGTCCTGACTTTC,CSVEIWDRSQSGANVLTF
TRBV5-6,TRBJ2-2,13,.,TGTGCCAGCAGCTTGATAGATACCGGGGAGCTGTTTTTT,CASSLIDTGELFF
TRBV6-6,TRBJ2-2,12,.,TGTGCCAGCTTTCGGGGGACCGGGGAGCTGTTTTTT,CASFRGTGELFF
TRBV6-4,TRBJ2-3,16,TRBD2,TGTGCCAGCAGTCAGACTAGCGGGAGGGCCGGAGATACGCAGTATTTT,CASSQTSGRAGDTQYF
TRBV6-4,TRBJ2-6,15,TRBD1,TGTGCCAGCAGCGACAGGGGCTCTGGGGCCAACGTCCTGACTTTC,CASSDRGSGANVLTF
TRBV7-8,TRBJ2-3,16,.,TGTGCCAGCAGCTTGAAAAGCGGAGCCAGCACAGATACGCAGTATTTT,CASSLKSGASTDTQYF
TRBV7-3,TRBJ2-7,16,TRBD2,TGTGCCAGCAGCTTATTTAGCGGGGGCCTACGGTACGAGCAGTACTTC,CASSLFSGGLRYEQYF
TRBV27,TRBJ2-7,17,TRBD1,TGTGCCAGCAGTTTAATTGACTGGGGACAGGGGGTTAGCGAGCAGTACTTC,CASSLIDWGQGVSEQYF
TRBV6-5,TRBJ2-5,14,.,TGTGCCAGCAGTTACTCCCGACGGGGAGAGACCCAGTACTTC,CASSYSRRGETQYF
TRBV28,TRBJ1-5,12,.,TGTGCCAGCACGGTGAGGAATCAGCCCCAGCATTTT,CASTVRNQPQHF
TRBV28,TRBJ1-5,15,.,TGTGCCAGCAGGTTACAGGGTCGGGGCAATCAGCCCCAGCATTTT,CASRLQGRGNQPQHF
TRBV18,TRBJ2-7,18,TRBD2,TGTGCCAGCTCACCCCCCCTAGCGGGAGGGCCTGGCCCCTACGAGCAGTACTTC,CASSPPLAGGPGPYEQYF
TRBV6-1,TRBJ2-7,11,TRBD1,TGTGCCAGCGGACAGGGGTACGAGCAGTACTTC,CASGQGYEQYF
TRBV9,TRBJ1-1,13,.,TGTGCCAGCAGCGCGGGAGGATCCACTGAAGCTTTCTTT,CASSAGGSTEAFF